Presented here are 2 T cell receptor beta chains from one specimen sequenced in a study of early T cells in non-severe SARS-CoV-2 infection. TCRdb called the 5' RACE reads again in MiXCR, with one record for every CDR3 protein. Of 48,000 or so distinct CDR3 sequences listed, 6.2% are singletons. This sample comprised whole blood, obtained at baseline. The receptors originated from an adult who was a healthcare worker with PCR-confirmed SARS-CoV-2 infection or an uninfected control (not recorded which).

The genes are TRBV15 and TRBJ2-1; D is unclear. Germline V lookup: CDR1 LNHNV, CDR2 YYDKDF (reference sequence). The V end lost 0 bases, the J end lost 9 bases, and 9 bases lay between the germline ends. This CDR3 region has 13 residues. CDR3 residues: CATSRDRGSEQFF. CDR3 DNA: TGTGCCACCAGCAGAGATCGAGGTAGTGAGCAGTTCTTC. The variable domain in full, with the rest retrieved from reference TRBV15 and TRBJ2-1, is DAMVIQNPRYQVTQFGKPVTLSCSQTLNHNVMYWYQQKSSQAPKLLFHYYDKDFNNEADTPDNFQSRRPNTSFCFLDIRSPGLGDTAMYLCATSRDRGSEQFFGPGTRLTVL.

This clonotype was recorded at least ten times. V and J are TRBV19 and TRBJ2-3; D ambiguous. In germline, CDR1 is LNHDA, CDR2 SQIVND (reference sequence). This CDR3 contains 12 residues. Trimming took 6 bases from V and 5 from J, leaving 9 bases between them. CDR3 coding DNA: TGTGCCAGTAGACTGAGTGGAGATACGCAGTATTTT. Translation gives CASRLSGDTQYF.